This T cell receptor (beta chain) was identified in a study of blood T cell repertoires in COVID-19. Study in general: In each case, the material was cDNA or gDNA derived from T cells, B-cell-depleted T cells, or PBMCs.

The CDR3 contains 16 residues. The V gene's germline CDR1 is SGHNT and CDR2 YYREEE (reference sequence). V lost 0 bases and J 0 bases, leaving 7 bases between the germline ends. In the study's own analysis: Amplifying reference gene primers gave estimates of nucleated cell counts. TCRdb's copy holds only in-frame clones and misses some; the assay was immunoSEQ multiplex PCR. For V, J and clone size, that table is used; D and trimming come from the DNA. The sample shows roughly 430,000 clones, approximately 91% of them seen only once. This rearrangement joins TRBV5-4 to TRBJ2-6; D remains unclear. This sequence was found in a woman aged 40 to 50 with acute COVID-19. The sequencing sample was made of PBMCs or T cells enriched from blood (not recorded which). The CDR3 spells CASSLGRHSGANVLTF. The CDR3 nucleotides are TGTGCCAGCAGCTTGGGGCGGCACTCTGGGGCCAACGTCCTGACTTTC.